This T cell receptor beta chain was observed in a study of blood T cell repertoires in COVID-19 (dated by TCRdb to 2020 to 2021). General notes on the study: Samples from collaborators originated in the United States, Italy and Spain and spanned both the acute and convalescent phases of COVID-19. The material from the prospective study consisted of cDNA or gDNA derived from T cells, B-cell-depleted T cells, or PBMCs. Deeply sampled blood TCRbeta repertoires from subjects exposed to, actively infected with, or recovered from COVID-19 were included in the dataset. The repertoires were released in a freely available public database meant as a resource for research on the immune response to SARS-CoV-2. Samples were obtained from the ongoing ImmuneRACE study (first 160 participants) and from some 1,300 subjects provided by 6 global collaborators. The sample metadata nearly always contained a de-identified subject ID, COVID-19 status, age in years and sex. Where available, HLA class I and class II types were taken from metadata supplied by the sample provider and were not determined by assay-based typing.

Details on this clone: Which antigen it targets is not known. Nothing much larger sits one base from this clone, and base qualities are not available.

Study-level results and caveats: Clinical and demographic metadata were provided uncurated, with the amount varying by source and participant.

The immunoSEQ Assay, a bias-controlled multiplex PCR, was used to amplify TCRbeta CDR3 regions from genomic DNA. Concerning the study's data processing: Within the assay, amplification of reference gene primers was used to estimate how many nucleated cells each sample contained. To quantify the absolute abundance of each unique TCRbeta CDR3 rearrangement, sequence reads were collapsed and filtered. For each sample, productive Simpson clonality was calculated by taking the square root of Simpson's diversity index across productive rearrangements. Not all clones reach the TCRdb copy of this immuneACCESS table, which keeps in-frame sequences only. Checked studies attribute under half of the gap to unresolved V genes and leave the rest unexplained. V and J calls plus clone size are reproduced from that table; the DNA served to infer D and trimming. The sample table holds about 260,000 clones, of which more than 75% were seen once. Around 5% of the sample goes to the ten largest clones.

One collaborating source in Seattle enrolled patients while the patients were actively infected and followed the patients over time throughout the course of disease. Collaborating institutions collected whole blood in K2EDTA tubes following their own protocols. For TCRbeta analysis, collaborators shipped samples in one of three forms: frozen whole blood, isolated PBMCs, or DNA extracted from either of those sample types. V and J lose 6 bases and 9 bases, and a span of 18 bases separates them. The CDR3 sequence holds 14 residues, the cysteine and phenylalanine included. Only the CDR3 region is kept as DNA, spanning 42 bases read in frame from base 1. CDR1 and CDR2 (SNHLY, FYNNEI) derive from the germline V gene.

The sequence came from an older woman with COVID-19, enrolled during active disease. The chain employs TRBV2 and TRBJ2-4, with the D gene call left open. Sequenced: peripheral blood. The nucleotide sequence is TGTGCCAGCAGCGACGTGGTGGCGTCAGGCATTCAGTACTTC. Its protein product is CASSDVVASGIQYF.